Presented here are 17 T cell receptor beta chains from one specimen sequenced in a study of radiation and T cells in renal cell carcinoma. Generated by immunoSEQ multiplex PCR, the TCRdb table keeps only in-frame clones and is missing some. The sample yields 150,000 or so clones, more than 70% seen once. As for time point: baseline pretreatment blood. Treatment meaning: 15 Gy SBRT to primary tumor, nephrectomy 4 weeks later. Here the sequenced sample was blood, taken from a patient whose treatment included radiotherapy and nephrectomy. All receptors derive from a woman aged 45-65 years with renal cell carcinoma.

The chain combines TRBV6-5 with TRBJ2-7; 8 positions match TRBD1. The CDR3 is made up of 14 amino acids. The V and J ends lost 4 bases and 5 bases, in that order; junction bases with no gene match: 7. Germline CDR1 MNHEY, CDR2 SVGAGI. The CDR3 DNA is TGTGCCAGCAGTTCGGGACAGGAGGCCCACGAGCAGTACTTC. The encoded protein is CASSSGQEAHEQYF.

The chain couples TRBV4-2 to TRBJ1-6; 8 bases align to TRBD1. The germline V gene encodes CDR1 LGHNA and CDR2 YNFKEQ. The J segment lost 6 bases and the V segment lost 4 bases, leaving 8 bases of the junction unmatched. The CDR3 is 16 amino acids. CDR3 amino acids: CASSRTGQGTNSPLHF. CDR3 nucleotide sequence: TGTGCCAGCAGCCGGACCGGACAGGGAACTAATTCACCCCTCCACTTT.

The chain employs TRBV7-3 and TRBJ2-2; no firm D call. Germline V gene lookup returns CDR1 SGHTA and CDR2 FQGTGA. The CDR3 is 14 residues long. V shed 1 base and J shed 1 base, with 4 bases lying between them. As DNA, the CDR3 is TGTGCCAGCAGCTTAAGAGGGAACACCGGGGAGCTGTTTTTT. It encodes CASSLRGNTGELFF.

The CDR3 region has the DNA TGCAGCGTTAGGGACTATGGCTACACCTTC. Amino acid sequence: CSVRDYGYTF. J is TRBJ1-2 and V is TRBV29-1; no clear D. There are 10 residues in the CDR3. Germline values: CDR1 SQVTM, CDR2 ANQGSEA. Trimming left V 5 bases short and J 3 bases short, with 4 bases between.

This clone has more than one count but fewer than ten. This chain connects TRBV6-5 to TRBJ1-2, with no clear D. The CDR3 has 14 amino acids. V gave up 8 bases and J gave up 0 bases, with 13 bases separating them. The V gene's germline CDR1 is MNHEY and CDR2 SVGAGI. CDR3 nucleotides: TGTGCCAGCGCCAAGAGCCCTGCTAACTATGGCTACACCTTC. It translates to CASAKSPANYGYTF.

This clone appeared once. The chain combines TRBV11-2 with TRBJ2-7; no clear D. V was shortened by 4 bases and J by 5 bases, with 12 bases between the two germline ends. The CDR3 consists of 13 residues. Germline CDR1 and CDR2: SGHAT and FQNNGV. CDR3 sequence: CASSSFYRNEQYF. CDR3 bases: TGTGCCAGCAGCTCGTTCTACCGGAACGAGCAGTACTTC.

The CDR3 region has the DNA TGTGCCAGCAGTTACTCGACCCCATATAGCACAGATACGCAGTATTTT. This gives the protein CASSYSTPYSTDTQYF. The chain recombines TRBV6-6 with TRBJ2-3; no reliable D call. From germline, CDR1 is MNHNY and CDR2 SVGAGI (reference sequence). V was cut by 0 bases and J by 0 bases, with 10 bases left in between. The CDR3 extends over 16 amino acids.

The rearrangement uses TRBV6-1 and TRBJ1-1, with a tentative D call TRBD1 (5 bases). Looked up from germline, CDR1 is MNHNS and CDR2 is SASEGT. The V end lost 4 bases, the J end lost 4 bases, and 13 bases lay between the germline ends. The CDR3 has 14 residues. CDR3 in amino acids: CASSAGREVTEAFF. For the CDR3, the DNA is TGTGCCAGCAGTGCAGGGAGGGAGGTCACTGAAGCTTTCTTT.

The chain carries TRBV5-4 and TRBJ2-1, with D perhaps assigned TRBD1 or TRBD2 (6 bases each). The ends were cut back, 3 bases at V and 5 bases at J, with 12 bases in the middle. The CDR3 is 14 residues long. Germline values: CDR1 SGHNT, CDR2 YYREEE (reference sequence). The CDR3 sequence: CASSSPGGNNEQFF. In DNA form, the CDR3 reads TGTGCCAGCAGCTCCCCCGGGGGCAACAATGAGCAGTTCTTC.

This clone was detected once. This chain uses TRBV7-8 with TRBJ1-2; a weak D match, TRBD1 (5 bases). Looked up from germline, CDR1 is SGHVS and CDR2 is FQNEAQ. The V end was cut by 3 bases, the J end by 2 bases, with 10 bases between. CDR3 size: 14 residues. CDR3 in amino acids: CASSFPEGNYGYTF. The CDR3 region has the DNA TGTGCCAGCAGCTTTCCCGAGGGGAACTATGGCTACACCTTC.

The count of this clone is one. V and J are TRBV6-1 and TRBJ2-2, with D possibly matching TRBD2 (6 bases). This CDR3 has 15 amino acids. Germline V gene lookup returns CDR1 MNHNS and CDR2 SASEGT. Trimming stripped 1 base from V and 7 bases from J, with 13 bases between. This CDR3 reads CASSEDGTPVGELFF. CDR3 in DNA: TGTGCCAGCAGTGAAGACGGGACTCCCGTCGGGGAGCTGTTTTTT.

The chain joins TRBV6-5 to TRBJ1-4, with TRBD1 matching over 7 bases. The germline CDR1 and CDR2 sequences are MNHEY and SVGAGI. V shed 5 bases and J 7 bases; nucleotides not matched to a gene: 7. CDR3 size: 14 residues. The chain's CDR3 is CASSQPGQTEKLFF. DNA for the CDR3: TGTGCCAGCAGTCAACCGGGACAGACTGAAAAACTGTTTTTT.

The rearrangement joins TRBV6-4 to TRBJ2-1; TRBD2 matches 11 bases. Germline values: CDR1 MRHNA, CDR2 SNTAGT. The CDR3 contains 16 residues. V was clipped by 4 bases and J by 3 bases; unmatched bases: 5. CDR3 residues: CASSVMGTSGYNEQFF. Written as DNA, the CDR3 is TGTGCCAGCAGTGTTATGGGGACTAGCGGCTACAATGAGCAGTTCTTC.

This chain links TRBV4-1 with TRBJ2-1; 10 bases are a match to TRBD1. The CDR3 sequence is 17 residues long. V lost 0 bases, J lost 9 bases, and 11 bases stayed unmatched. Germline values: CDR1 MGHRA, CDR2 YSYEKL. As DNA, the CDR3 is TGCGCCAGCAGCCAAGAACGGGGGACAGGGGCAAGGATTGAGCAGTTCTTC. This gives the protein CASSQERGTGARIEQFF.

The chain recombines TRBV19 with TRBJ1-5; D might be TRBD1 (5 bases). The CDR3 loop spans 15 amino acids. Trimming removed 3 bases at V and 3 bases at J, with 12 bases between. CDR1 is LNHDA and CDR2 is SQIVND in the germline V gene (reference sequence). Written as DNA, the CDR3 is TGTGCCAGTAGTATTTCGGGGCGCTCCAATCAGCCCCAGCATTTT. It codes for CASSISGRSNQPQHF.

The table lists this clone with a few counts. V is TRBV6-6 and J is TRBJ2-1; no clear D. Looked up from germline, CDR1 is MNHNY and CDR2 is SVGAGI (reference sequence). Trimming removed 6 bases at V and 4 bases at J, with 7 bases between. The CDR3 length is 12 residues. DNA for the CDR3: TGTGCCAGCAGGCCCCAGTACAATGAGCAGTTCTTC. The encoded protein is CASRPQYNEQFF.

With respect to this clone: Other DNA sequences in this specimen translate into the identical CDR3. This chain joins TRBV5-1 and TRBJ1-5; TRBD1 might be the D (5 bases). Germline V gene lookup returns CDR1 SGHRS and CDR2 YFSETQ. The CDR3 has 14 residues. V was clipped by 0 bases and J by 4 bases, with 8 bases between them. CDR3 DNA sequence: TGCGCCAGCAGCTTGGATGGGGGGAATCAGCCCCAGCATTTT. As protein: CASSLDGGNQPQHF.